This paragraph reports one TCR beta chain. Other DNA sequences in this sample translate to the same CDR3. Using immunoSEQ multiplex PCR, the repertoire was profiled, and TCRdb retains in-frame clones only, with some absent. The sample holds about 1.9 million clones, 80% to 95% seen once. This record comes from a study of shared clonotypes between healthy human individuals. J gave up 3 bases and V 5 bases, and 4 bases lay outside the gene matches. Germline V gene data show CDR1 as SGHTA and CDR2 as FQGNSA. The CDR3 extends over 14 amino acids. Positive CCR7 selection of CD45RO-negative cells yielded the naive CD8 cells, and terminally differentiated effector memory CD45RA+ cells were excluded. Healthy adults negative for HIV, lacking recent acute infections or vaccinations, served as donors.

Source material: naive CD8+ T cells from PBMCs. The TCR comes from a man younger than 35 in good health. Some clones in this sample may be carry-over from other donors' samples. The chain links TRBV7-2 to TRBJ2-7; 10 bases are shared with TRBD2. CDR3 loop: CASSPGLAVYEQYF. The CDR3 DNA is TGTGCCAGCAGCCCAGGACTAGCGGTCTACGAGCAGTACTTC.